These 22 T cell receptor beta chains were sequenced from one sample in a study of cytomegalovirus exposure and HLA in healthy donors. Use of 60 Vbeta and 13 Jbeta primers characterized the PCR. TCRdb's table, derived via immunoSEQ multiplex PCR, lists solely in-frame clones and lacks some. This repertoire includes approximately 110,000 clones. The sequencing input was PBMCs. Receptor source: a man aged 18 to 35 in good health and CMV-seronegative.

This sequence joins TRBV7-8 and TRBJ1-2, with 7 bases fitting TRBD1. Germline values: CDR1 SGHVS, CDR2 FQNEAQ. V shed 1 base, J shed 6 bases, and the junction held 11 bases outside the gene matches. This CDR3 comprises 16 residues. Written as DNA, the CDR3 is TGTGCCAGCAGCTTAGACGCAGGAGGGGGCGCGGATGGCTACACCTTC. This encodes CASSLDAGGGADGYTF.

The chain is built from TRBV6-1 and TRBJ2-5, with D possibly TRBD1 on 5 matching bases. In germline, CDR1 is MNHNS, CDR2 SASEGT. The V gene lost 4 bases and the J gene lost 2 bases, with 8 bases spanning the gap. This CDR3 comprises 13 residues. The CDR3 loop reads CASSVQGQETQYF. CDR3 DNA: TGTGCCAGCAGTGTTCAGGGTCAAGAGACCCAGTACTTC.

This chain connects TRBV10-2 to TRBJ1-2; the D gene is possibly TRBD1 (6 bases). The CDR3 loop spans 15 amino acids. Germline CDR1 is WSHSY and CDR2 is SAAADI. Trimming took off 6 bases at V and 8 bases at J, with 22 bases between the two ends. The DNA of the CDR3 is TGCGCCAGCAGAGCCGGGGCAGGGGAGATTTGGGGCTACACCTTC. This sequence encodes CASRAGAGEIWGYTF.

The CDR3 protein is CASSSGQGLIEQFF. CDR3 bases: TGTGCCAGCAGCTCCGGACAGGGGTTAATTGAGCAGTTCTTC. The V and J genes are TRBV7-6 and TRBJ2-1, with 9 bases that match TRBD1. V lost 4 bases, J lost 9 bases, and 7 bases stayed unmatched. This CDR3 is 14 amino acids long. Germline CDR1 reads SGHVS; CDR2 reads FNYEAQ.

The chain combines TRBV12-5 with TRBJ2-7; D perhaps matches TRBD1 (6 bases). CDR3 length: 16 amino acids. Germline V CDR1 and CDR2: LGHNT, FRNRAP. V gave up 0 bases and J gave up 0 bases, with 12 bases separating them. The CDR3 DNA is TGTGCTAGTGGTTTGGTAAGGGGGTTGGTCTCCTACGAGCAGTACTTC. Translation: CASGLVRGLVSYEQYF.

V and J are TRBV2 and TRBJ1-2, with D maybe TRBD1 (6 bases). The CDR3 sequence is 16 residues long. Between the trimmed V and J ends, which lost 5 bases and 8 bases, there was a span of 24 bases. CDR1 is SNHLY and CDR2 is FYNNEI in the germline V gene. The CDR3 sequence: CASSRRRNTGISGYTF. CDR3 nucleotide sequence: TGTGCCAGCAGTAGACGCCGGAATACAGGGATATCGGGCTACACCTTC.

V and J are TRBV30 and TRBJ2-6; 8 nucleotides agree with TRBD1. This CDR3 has 17 residues. J was trimmed by 0 bases and V by 7 bases; bases with no gene match: 11. CDR1 GTSNPN and CDR2 SVGIG come from the germline V gene (reference sequence). This CDR3 reads CASFRTGLFSGANVLTF. CDR3 nucleotides: TGTGCCTCGTTCAGGACAGGGCTCTTCTCTGGGGCCAACGTCCTGACTTTC. The full variable domain, rest sourced from reference TRBV30 and TRBJ2-6, is SQTIHQWPATLVQPVGSPLSLECTVEGTSNPNLYWYRQAAGRGLQLLFYSVGIGQISSEVPQNLSASRPQDRQFILSSKKLLLSDSGFYLCASFRTGLFSGANVLTFGAGSRLTVL.

The chain uses TRBV28 and TRBJ2-5, with D possibly being TRBD2 (5 bases). Trimming removed 6 bases from V and 5 bases from J, with 19 bases in between. CDR1 is MDHEN and CDR2 is SYDVKM in the germline V gene. The CDR3 is 15 residues long. The DNA for the CDR3 is TGTGCCAGCAGCCAGTTCGGGCGTCCGGGGGAGACCCAGTACTTC. Protein: CASSQFGRPGETQYF.

This chain links TRBV29-1 with TRBJ2-7, with D unclear. Germline values: CDR1 SQVTM, CDR2 ANQGSEA. V shed 4 bases and J shed 2 bases, with 6 bases lying between them. The CDR3 contains 11 residues. CDR3 region: CSVGNTYEQYF. The CDR3 bases are TGCAGCGTTGGCAACACCTACGAGCAGTACTTC.

The CDR3 spells CASSTGLLNRADTQYF. CDR3 coding DNA: TGTGCCAGCAGCACGGGACTCCTGAATCGTGCAGATACGCAGTATTTT. The J gene is TRBJ2-3, the V gene TRBV9, with a tentative D call TRBD2 (6 bases). The CDR3 runs to 16 residues. V lost 4 bases to trimming and J lost 4 bases, with 19 bases between them. CDR1 and CDR2 (germline): SGDLS, YYNGEE.

V gene TRBV6-6 combines with J gene TRBJ1-2, with TRBD1 matching 9 bases. The CDR3 spans 16 residues. The V gene's germline CDR1 is MNHNY and CDR2 SVGAGI (reference sequence). Trimming cost V 5 bases and J 1 base; bases outside gene matches: 8. The CDR3: CASSQLETGGNYGYTF. CDR3 sequence (DNA): TGTGCCAGCAGTCAGCTAGAGACAGGGGGTAACTATGGCTACACCTTC.

The V and J genes are TRBV29-1 and TRBJ2-1; TRBD2 matches at 7 bases. Germline V gene lookup returns CDR1 SQVTM and CDR2 ANQGSEA. CDR3 size: 14 residues. J was trimmed by 8 bases and V by 4 bases; bases with no gene match: 11. The CDR3 spells CSVARGGPGDEQFF. CDR3 DNA: TGCAGCGTTGCACGGGGAGGGCCGGGGGATGAGCAGTTCTTC.

V is TRBV9 and J is TRBJ1-1; 10 bases match TRBD1. The CDR3 covers 15 residues. V shed 4 bases and J 3 bases; nucleotides not matched to a gene: 6. Germline values: CDR1 SGDLS, CDR2 YYNGEE. The CDR3: CASSPWTGGDTEAFF. The CDR3 DNA reads TGTGCCAGCAGCCCTTGGACAGGGGGGGACACTGAAGCTTTCTTT.

This chain joins TRBV6-5 and TRBJ1-3; D unresolved. Trimming removed 3 bases at V and 0 bases at J, with 12 bases between. The CDR3 is 16 residues long. In germline, CDR1 is MNHEY, CDR2 SVGAGI. The DNA for the CDR3 is TGTGCCAGCAGTTATGGCCGAGAGGACTCTGGAAACACCATATATTTT. Protein sequence: CASSYGREDSGNTIYF.

The V gene is TRBV5-1, the J gene TRBJ2-1, with TRBD1 matching over 7 bases. The CDR3 loop spans 15 amino acids. Germline CDR1 SGHRS, CDR2 YFSETQ. The ends lost 4 bases at V and 4 bases at J; junction bases unmatched: 8. The CDR3 nucleotides are TGCGCCAGCAGCCCCCCTTCGACAGGGTACAATGAGCAGTTCTTC. Amino acid sequence: CASSPPSTGYNEQFF.

This chain joins TRBV14 and TRBJ2-3; tentative D call: TRBD1 (5 bases). Deletions cut 5 bases from V and 2 bases from J, with 11 bases between. This CDR3 region has 14 residues. Looked up from germline, CDR1 is SGHDN and CDR2 is FVKESK. CDR3 residues: CASSGPTVTDTQYF. Written as DNA, the CDR3 is TGTGCCAGCAGCGGACCGACAGTCACAGATACGCAGTATTTT.

The chain uses TRBV7-6 and TRBJ2-5, with a possible D match to TRBD1 (5 bases). This CDR3 has 14 amino acids. The germline V and J ends were trimmed by 1 base and 4 bases, with 10 bases remaining between them. CDR1 and CDR2 (germline): SGHVS, FNYEAQ. The CDR3 is CASSLGRALETQYF. The CDR3 DNA reads TGTGCCAGCAGCTTAGGCAGGGCCTTAGAGACCCAGTACTTC.

The rearrangement links TRBV4-1 to TRBJ2-3, with TRBD2 matching 9 bases. V was clipped by 1 base and J by 1 base; unmatched bases: 3. The CDR3 is 16 amino acids. In germline, CDR1 is MGHRA, CDR2 YSYEKL. CDR3 nucleotides: TGCGCCAGCAGCCAAGTTCCTAGCGGGGGCACAGATACGCAGTATTTT. Encoded protein: CASSQVPSGGTDTQYF.

The chain links TRBV1 to TRBJ2-5; the D call TRBD2 from the table was never checked on the DNA. TRBV1 is noted as a pseudogene. The CDR3 length is 17 residues. The CDR3 loop is CTSSQGLAGHGGETQYF. Written as DNA, the CDR3 is TGCACCAGCAGCCAAGGACTAGCGGGTCATGGAGGGGAGACCCAGTACTTC.

V gene TRBV18 combines with J gene TRBJ1-2, with 7 nucleotides matching TRBD1. Germline V gene lookup returns CDR1 KGHSH and CDR2 LQKENI. The CDR3 runs to 16 residues. The trim removed 3 bases at V and 3 bases at J, leaving 10 bases unmatched. Here the CDR3 reads CASSPLQGLEDYGYTF. The CDR3 DNA reads as TGTGCCAGCTCACCGCTACAGGGGCTGGAAGACTATGGCTACACCTTC.

J is TRBJ2-7 and V is TRBV14; 8 bases are a match to TRBD1. This CDR3 comprises 16 residues. J gave up 2 bases and V 4 bases, and 10 bases lay outside the gene matches. Germline lookup yields CDR1 SGHDN and CDR2 FVKESK. The CDR3 reads CASSPGTGRWAYEQYF. The CDR3 DNA follows: TGTGCCAGCAGCCCCGGGACAGGACGATGGGCCTACGAGCAGTACTTC.

The chain links TRBV11-2 to TRBJ1-4; possible D gene TRBD1, 5 bases. V lost 3 bases to trimming and J lost 8 bases, with 19 bases between them. The length of the CDR3 is 16 residues. Germline CDR1 SGHAT, CDR2 FQNNGV. In nucleotides, the CDR3 is TGTGCCAGCAGCTTGGGGACTAGGGGTGGTGACGAAAAACTGTTTTTT. Its translation: CASSLGTRGGDEKLFF.